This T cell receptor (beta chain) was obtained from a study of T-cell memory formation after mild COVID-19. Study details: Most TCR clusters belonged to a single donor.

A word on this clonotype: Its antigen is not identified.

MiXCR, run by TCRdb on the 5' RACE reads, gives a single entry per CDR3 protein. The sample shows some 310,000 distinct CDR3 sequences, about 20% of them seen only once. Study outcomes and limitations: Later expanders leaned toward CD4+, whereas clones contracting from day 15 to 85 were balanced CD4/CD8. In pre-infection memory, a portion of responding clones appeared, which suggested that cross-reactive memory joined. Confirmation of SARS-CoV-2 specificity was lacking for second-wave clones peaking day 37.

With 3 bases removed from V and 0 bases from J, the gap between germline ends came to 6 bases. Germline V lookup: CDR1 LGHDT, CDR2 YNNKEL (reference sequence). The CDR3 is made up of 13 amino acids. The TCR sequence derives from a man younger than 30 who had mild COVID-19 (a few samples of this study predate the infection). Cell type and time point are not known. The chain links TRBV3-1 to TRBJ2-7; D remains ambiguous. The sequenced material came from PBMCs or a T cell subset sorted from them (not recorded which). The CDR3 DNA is TGTGCCAGCAGCCAGCGCGGCTCCTACGAGCAGTACTTC. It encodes CASSQRGSYEQYF.